This is a list of T cell receptor beta chains from one sample in a study of a mutant IDH1 vaccine in newly diagnosed glioma. The antigens of these receptors remain unknown. Sequencing used immunoSEQ multiplex PCR; TCRdb keeps in-frame clones, though not all of them. Of about 23,000 clones detected, 84% appear once; the ten largest clones hold less than 3.5%. This material consisted of PBMCs, taken from a glioma patient whose treatment included an IDH1 peptide vaccine. These receptors all come from a man aged 40-55 years with glioma. The CDR3 runs from the conserved cysteine through the conserved F or W. D genes are given only for firm matches. Clone size is not always given. Where it is, it says once, few, many or a class for expanded clones.

abundance: .; d_gene: TRBD1; j_gene: TRBJ2-7; v_gene: TRBV29-1; CDR3aa: CSVGGQGYLEQYF; CDR3nt: TGCAGCGTTGGGGGACAGGGTTATCTCGAGCAGTACTTC
abundance: .; d_gene: TRBD1; j_gene: TRBJ1-2; v_gene: TRBV18; CDR3aa: CASSPPLGQGNYGYTF; CDR3nt: TGTGCCAGCTCACCACCTTTAGGACAGGGCAACTATGGCTACACCTTC
abundance: .; d_gene: .; j_gene: TRBJ1-4; v_gene: TRBV2; CDR3aa: CASSEAGQPGKLFF; CDR3nt: TGTGCCAGCAGTGAAGCGGGGCAGCCAGGAAAACTGTTTTTT
abundance: .; d_gene: TRBD1; j_gene: TRBJ2-5; v_gene: TRBV29-1; CDR3aa: CSVEDLSGTGGETQYF; CDR3nt: TGCAGCGTTGAAGATCTGAGCGGGACAGGGGGAGAGACCCAGTACTTC
abundance: few; d_gene: TRBD2; j_gene: TRBJ2-2; v_gene: TRBV10-3; CDR3aa: CATSWLAGTGELFF; CDR3nt: TGTGCCACCTCCTGGTTAGCGGGCACCGGGGAGCTGTTTTTT
abundance: .; d_gene: TRBD2; j_gene: TRBJ2-3; v_gene: TRBV5-1; CDR3aa: CASSVRTSGSADTQYF; CDR3nt: TGCGCCAGCAGCGTCCGGACTAGCGGGTCAGCGGATACGCAGTATTTT
abundance: .; d_gene: .; j_gene: TRBJ2-3; v_gene: TRBV6-1; CDR3aa: CATKGPPVSDTQYF; CDR3nt: TGTGCCACCAAGGGACCACCAGTCTCCGATACGCAGTATTTT
abundance: .; d_gene: .; j_gene: TRBJ2-6; v_gene: TRBV19; CDR3aa: CASSIDRGSGANVLTF; CDR3nt: TGTGCCAGTAGTATAGATCGGGGCTCTGGGGCCAACGTCCTGACTTTC
abundance: .; d_gene: TRBD2; j_gene: TRBJ2-1; v_gene: TRBV19; CDR3aa: CASSIRLAGGREQFF; CDR3nt: TGTGCCAGTAGTATTCGGCTAGCGGGAGGCCGCGAGCAGTTCTTC
abundance: .; d_gene: TRBD2; j_gene: TRBJ2-7; v_gene: TRBV5-1; CDR3aa: CASSGTSGRNEQYF; CDR3nt: TGCGCCAGCAGCGGAACTAGCGGGAGAAACGAGCAGTACTTC
abundance: once; d_gene: .; j_gene: TRBJ2-7; v_gene: TRBV2; CDR3aa: CASTRQAYYEQYF; CDR3nt: TGTGCCAGCACTCGACAGGCCTACTACGAGCAGTACTTC
abundance: .; d_gene: .; j_gene: TRBJ2-7; v_gene: TRBV2; CDR3aa: CASKTGVSYEQYF; CDR3nt: TGTGCCAGCAAAACGGGAGTGTCCTACGAGCAGTACTTC
abundance: .; d_gene: TRBD2; j_gene: TRBJ2-7; v_gene: TRBV6-5; CDR3aa: CASRPGTSGYEQYF; CDR3nt: TGTGCCAGCAGACCCGGGACTAGCGGTTACGAGCAGTACTTC
abundance: .; d_gene: TRBD2; j_gene: TRBJ2-1; v_gene: TRBV5-1; CDR3aa: CASSLSPTSGYNEQFF; CDR3nt: TGCGCCAGCAGCTTGTCCCCGACTAGCGGTTACAATGAGCAGTTCTTC
abundance: .; d_gene: .; j_gene: TRBJ2-7; v_gene: TRBV9; CDR3aa: CASSVGWDLREQYF; CDR3nt: TGTGCCAGCAGCGTAGGGTGGGACCTTAGGGAGCAGTACTTC
abundance: few; d_gene: .; j_gene: TRBJ2-5; v_gene: TRBV5-1; CDR3aa: CASSLVGPQETQYF; CDR3nt: TGCGCCAGCAGCTTGGTCGGACCTCAAGAGACCCAGTACTTC
abundance: once; d_gene: .; j_gene: TRBJ1-2; v_gene: TRBV9; CDR3aa: CASNDGRGYGYTF; CDR3nt: TGTGCCAGCAACGACGGACGGGGCTATGGCTACACCTTC
abundance: .; d_gene: TRBD2; j_gene: TRBJ2-1; v_gene: TRBV2; CDR3aa: CASSPRGLAYNEQFF; CDR3nt: TGTGCCAGCAGCCCGCGGGGACTAGCCTACAATGAGCAGTTCTTC
abundance: few; d_gene: TRBD2; j_gene: TRBJ2-3; v_gene: TRBV9; CDR3aa: CASSVSPREWVQDTQYF; CDR3nt: TGTGCCAGCAGCGTCTCCCCGCGGGAGTGGGTACAAGATACGCAGTATTTT
abundance: .; d_gene: .; j_gene: TRBJ1-1; v_gene: TRBV28; CDR3aa: CASRVSNTEAFF; CDR3nt: TGTGCCAGCAGGGTCTCGAACACTGAAGCTTTCTTT
abundance: .; d_gene: TRBD2; j_gene: TRBJ2-2; v_gene: TRBV5-1; CDR3aa: CASSPGLAHPGELFF; CDR3nt: TGCGCCAGCAGCCCGGGACTAGCCCACCCCGGGGAGCTGTTTTTT
abundance: once; d_gene: TRBD2; j_gene: TRBJ2-1; v_gene: TRBV4-2; CDR3aa: CASSPGVAGEHEQFF; CDR3nt: TGTGCCAGCAGCCCCGGAGTAGCGGGAGAGCATGAGCAGTTCTTC
abundance: .; d_gene: TRBD1; j_gene: TRBJ1-5; v_gene: TRBV6-1; CDR3aa: CASSGQGFSNQPQHF; CDR3nt: TGTGCCAGCAGTGGACAGGGATTTAGCAATCAGCCCCAGCATTTT
abundance: .; d_gene: .; j_gene: TRBJ2-1; v_gene: TRBV7-8; CDR3aa: CASSLAVVGGYNEQFF; CDR3nt: TGTGCCAGCAGCTTAGCGGTAGTGGGGGGCTACAATGAGCAGTTCTTC
abundance: .; d_gene: .; j_gene: TRBJ2-2; v_gene: TRBV9; CDR3aa: CASSVEVVSGTNTGELFF; CDR3nt: TGTGCCAGCAGCGTAGAGGTTGTGTCAGGGACGAACACCGGGGAGCTGTTTTTT
abundance: few; d_gene: .; j_gene: TRBJ1-2; v_gene: TRBV5-1; CDR3aa: CASSLAQSWGYTF; CDR3nt: TGCGCCAGCAGCTTGGCCCAGTCGTGGGGCTACACCTTC
abundance: .; d_gene: TRBD1; j_gene: TRBJ1-5; v_gene: TRBV28; CDR3aa: CASQGVRYQPQHF; CDR3nt: TGTGCCAGCCAGGGGGTAAGATATCAGCCCCAGCATTTT
abundance: .; d_gene: .; j_gene: TRBJ2-7; v_gene: TRBV19; CDR3aa: CASSISTYEQYF; CDR3nt: TGTGCCAGTAGTATCTCGACCTACGAGCAGTACTTC
abundance: .; d_gene: .; j_gene: TRBJ1-1; v_gene: TRBV11-3; CDR3aa: CASSVPPNTEAFF; CDR3nt: TGTGCCAGCAGCGTTCCACCTAACACTGAAGCTTTCTTT
abundance: .; d_gene: .; j_gene: TRBJ1-2; v_gene: TRBV5-1; CDR3aa: CASSLKLNGYTF; CDR3nt: TGCGCCAGCAGCTTGAAATTAAATGGCTACACCTTC
abundance: .; d_gene: .; j_gene: TRBJ1-1; v_gene: TRBV7-9; CDR3aa: CASSLDGTEAFF; CDR3nt: TGTGCCAGCAGCTTAGACGGCACTGAAGCTTTCTTT
abundance: .; d_gene: .; j_gene: TRBJ2-1; v_gene: TRBV7-9; CDR3aa: CASSLEGGEQFF; CDR3nt: TGTGCCAGCAGCTTAGAGGGTGGTGAGCAGTTCTTC
abundance: .; d_gene: TRBD2; j_gene: TRBJ2-7; v_gene: TRBV4-1; CDR3aa: CASSQGPTRDYSYEQYF; CDR3nt: TGCGCCAGCAGCCAAGGCCCAACCCGGGACTACTCCTACGAGCAGTACTTC
abundance: few; d_gene: .; j_gene: TRBJ2-1; v_gene: TRBV5-1; CDR3aa: CASSLQGFGYNEQFF; CDR3nt: TGCGCCAGCAGCTTGCAGGGGTTTGGTTACAATGAGCAGTTCTTC
abundance: .; d_gene: TRBD1; j_gene: TRBJ2-2; v_gene: TRBV2; CDR3aa: CASKLDRGISGELFF; CDR3nt: TGTGCCAGCAAGTTGGACAGGGGAATCTCCGGGGAGCTGTTTTTT
abundance: .; d_gene: .; j_gene: TRBJ2-5; v_gene: TRBV7-6; CDR3aa: CASSSRDKETQYF; CDR3nt: TGTGCCAGCAGCTCCCGGGATAAGGAGACCCAGTACTTC
abundance: .; d_gene: .; j_gene: TRBJ2-5; v_gene: TRBV12-2; CDR3aa: CASRRDRGFMEKETQYF; CDR3nt: TGTGCAAGTCGGCGGGACAGGGGATTTATGGAAAAAGAGACCCAGTACTTC
abundance: .; d_gene: TRBD1; j_gene: TRBJ2-6; v_gene: TRBV19; CDR3aa: CASSLQGAGANVLTF; CDR3nt: TGTGCCAGTAGTCTCCAGGGGGCTGGGGCCAACGTCCTGACTTTC
abundance: .; d_gene: .; j_gene: TRBJ2-7; v_gene: TRBV25-1; CDR3aa: CASSDIIKGQYF; CDR3nt: TGTGCCAGCAGTGACATAATTAAAGGGCAGTACTTC
abundance: .; d_gene: .; j_gene: TRBJ1-3; v_gene: TRBV9; CDR3aa: CASSLSFGPGNTIYF; CDR3nt: TGTGCCAGCAGCCTTTCTTTCGGCCCCGGAAACACCATATATTTT
abundance: .; d_gene: .; j_gene: TRBJ2-1; v_gene: TRBV5-8; CDR3aa: CASSLVREQFF; CDR3nt: TGTGCCAGCAGCTTGGTAAGGGAGCAGTTCTTC
abundance: .; d_gene: TRBD2; j_gene: TRBJ2-7; v_gene: TRBV6-5; CDR3aa: CASRSGILSYEQYF; CDR3nt: TGTGCCAGCAGGAGCGGGATCCTTTCCTACGAGCAGTACTTC
abundance: .; d_gene: TRBD1; j_gene: TRBJ1-2; v_gene: TRBV6-1; CDR3aa: CASSERDSFLNYGYTF; CDR3nt: TGTGCCAGCAGTGAACGGGACAGTTTTTTAAACTATGGCTACACCTTC
abundance: .; d_gene: TRBD2; j_gene: TRBJ2-7; v_gene: TRBV2; CDR3aa: CASSLVASGRYEQYF; CDR3nt: TGTGCCAGCAGTCTGGTGGCTAGCGGGAGATACGAGCAGTACTTC
abundance: .; d_gene: TRBD1; j_gene: TRBJ1-1; v_gene: TRBV6-5; CDR3aa: CASSYSDSGGAEAFF; CDR3nt: TGTGCCAGCAGTTACTCGGACTCAGGGGGCGCTGAAGCTTTCTTT
abundance: few; d_gene: .; j_gene: TRBJ2-2; v_gene: TRBV14; CDR3aa: CASSLGSTPLTGELFF; CDR3nt: TGTGCCAGCAGCCTTGGGAGTACACCACTCACCGGGGAGCTGTTTTTT
abundance: .; d_gene: .; j_gene: TRBJ1-2; v_gene: TRBV7-2; CDR3aa: CASSLSHGRQAGYTF; CDR3nt: TGTGCCAGCAGCTTGTCCCATGGGAGACAGGCAGGCTACACCTTC
abundance: .; d_gene: TRBD1; j_gene: TRBJ1-3; v_gene: TRBV7-2; CDR3aa: CASSFQGQSGNTIYF; CDR3nt: TGTGCCAGCAGCTTCCAGGGACAGTCTGGAAACACCATATATTTT
abundance: .; d_gene: .; j_gene: TRBJ2-2; v_gene: TRBV28; CDR3aa: CASSLSGVVTGELFF; CDR3nt: TGTGCCAGCAGCCTATCGGGAGTAGTAACCGGGGAGCTGTTTTTT
abundance: .; d_gene: TRBD1; j_gene: TRBJ1-1; v_gene: TRBV6-6; CDR3aa: CASRRSGDSINAEAFF; CDR3nt: TGTGCCAGCAGGAGATCTGGGGACAGCATTAACGCTGAAGCTTTCTTT